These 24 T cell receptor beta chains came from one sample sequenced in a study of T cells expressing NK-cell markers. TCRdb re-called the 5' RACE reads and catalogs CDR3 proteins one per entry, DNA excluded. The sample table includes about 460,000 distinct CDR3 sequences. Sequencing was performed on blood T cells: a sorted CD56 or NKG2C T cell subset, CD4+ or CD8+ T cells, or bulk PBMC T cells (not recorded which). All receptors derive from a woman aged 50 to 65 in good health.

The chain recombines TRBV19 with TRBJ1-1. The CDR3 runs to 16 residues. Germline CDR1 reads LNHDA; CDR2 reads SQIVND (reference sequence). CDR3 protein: CASSIDSLTRGAEAFF.

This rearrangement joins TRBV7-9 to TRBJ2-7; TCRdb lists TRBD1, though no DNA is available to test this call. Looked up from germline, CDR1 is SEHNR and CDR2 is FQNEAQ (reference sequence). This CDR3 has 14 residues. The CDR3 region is CASSLEVPGTEQYF.

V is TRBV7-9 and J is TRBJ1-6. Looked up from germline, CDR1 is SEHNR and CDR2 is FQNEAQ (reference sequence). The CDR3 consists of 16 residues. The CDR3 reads CASSLYRGPYNSPLHF.

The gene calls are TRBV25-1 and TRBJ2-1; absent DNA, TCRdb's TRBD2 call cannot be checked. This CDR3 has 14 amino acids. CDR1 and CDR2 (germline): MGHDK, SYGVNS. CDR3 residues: CASSVTGGYNEQFF.

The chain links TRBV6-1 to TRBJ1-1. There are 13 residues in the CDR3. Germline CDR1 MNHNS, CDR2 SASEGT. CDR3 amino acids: CASSQTDDTEAFF.

The CDR3 here is CASSVVLFGQANNEQFF. This chain connects TRBV9 to TRBJ2-1; no DNA is available, so the TRBD1 call from TCRdb remains unchecked. The CDR3 sequence is 17 residues long. CDR1 is SGDLS, CDR2 YYNGEE, per germline.

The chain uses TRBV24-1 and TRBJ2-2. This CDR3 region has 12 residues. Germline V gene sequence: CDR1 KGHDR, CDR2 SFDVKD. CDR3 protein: CATGSVVGELFF.

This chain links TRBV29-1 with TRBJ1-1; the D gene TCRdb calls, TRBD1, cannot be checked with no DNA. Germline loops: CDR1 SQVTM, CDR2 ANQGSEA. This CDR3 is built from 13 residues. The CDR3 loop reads CSESRDPKPEAFF.

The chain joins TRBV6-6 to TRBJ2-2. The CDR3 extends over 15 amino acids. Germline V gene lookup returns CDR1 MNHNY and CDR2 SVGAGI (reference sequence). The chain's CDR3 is CASSRLTLNTGELFF.

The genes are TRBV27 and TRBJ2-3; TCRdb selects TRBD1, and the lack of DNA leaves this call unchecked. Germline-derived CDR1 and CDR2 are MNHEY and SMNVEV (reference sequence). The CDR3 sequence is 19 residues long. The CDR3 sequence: CASSPRKGGRPGPTDTQYF.

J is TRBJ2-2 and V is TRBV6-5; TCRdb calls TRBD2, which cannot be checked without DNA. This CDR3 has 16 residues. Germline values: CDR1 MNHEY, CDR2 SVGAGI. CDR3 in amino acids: CASSLLAGVIAGELFF.

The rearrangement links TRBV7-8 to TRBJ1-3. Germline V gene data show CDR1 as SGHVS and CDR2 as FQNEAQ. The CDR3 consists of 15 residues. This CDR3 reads CASSLGEAPGNTIYF.

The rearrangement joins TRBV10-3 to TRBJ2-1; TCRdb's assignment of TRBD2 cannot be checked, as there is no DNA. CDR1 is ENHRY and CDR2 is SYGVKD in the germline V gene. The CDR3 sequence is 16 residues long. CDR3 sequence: CAITPGLAGVGGEQFF.

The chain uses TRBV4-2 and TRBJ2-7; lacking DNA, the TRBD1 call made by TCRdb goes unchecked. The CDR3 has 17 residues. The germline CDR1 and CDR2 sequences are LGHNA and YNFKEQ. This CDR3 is CASSQDIPGTGRYEQYF.

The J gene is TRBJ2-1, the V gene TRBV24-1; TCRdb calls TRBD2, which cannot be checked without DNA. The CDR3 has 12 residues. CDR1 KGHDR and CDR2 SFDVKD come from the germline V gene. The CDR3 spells CATSDPPRAPFF.

CDR3: CASSSIAGGPVETQYF. V and J are TRBV7-7 and TRBJ2-5; TCRdb's assignment of TRBD2 cannot be checked, as there is no DNA. CDR1 and CDR2 from the germline V gene are SSHAT and FNYEAQ (reference sequence). The length of the CDR3 is 16 residues.

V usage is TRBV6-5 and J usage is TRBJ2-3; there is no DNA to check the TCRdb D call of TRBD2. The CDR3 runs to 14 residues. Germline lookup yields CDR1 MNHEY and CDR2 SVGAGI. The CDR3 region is CASISGTRLDTQYF.

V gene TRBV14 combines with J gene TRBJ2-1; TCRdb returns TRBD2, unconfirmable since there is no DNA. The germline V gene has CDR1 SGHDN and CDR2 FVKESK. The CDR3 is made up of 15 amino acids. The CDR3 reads CASSQKGGGYNEQFF.

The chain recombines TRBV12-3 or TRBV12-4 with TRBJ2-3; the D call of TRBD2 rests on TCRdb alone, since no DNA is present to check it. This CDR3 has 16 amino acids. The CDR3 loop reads CASSLGGGPRGPTQYF.

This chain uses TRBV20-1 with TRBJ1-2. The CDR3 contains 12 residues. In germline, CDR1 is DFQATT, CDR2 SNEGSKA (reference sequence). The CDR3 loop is CSAFLSGGGYTF.

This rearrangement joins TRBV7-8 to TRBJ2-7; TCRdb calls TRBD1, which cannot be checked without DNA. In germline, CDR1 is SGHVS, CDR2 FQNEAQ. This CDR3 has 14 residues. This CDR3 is CASSIRQVPYEQYF.

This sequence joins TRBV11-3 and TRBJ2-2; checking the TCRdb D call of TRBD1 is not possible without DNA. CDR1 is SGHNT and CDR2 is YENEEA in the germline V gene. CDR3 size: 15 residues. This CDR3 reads CASSSRGSQLGELFF.

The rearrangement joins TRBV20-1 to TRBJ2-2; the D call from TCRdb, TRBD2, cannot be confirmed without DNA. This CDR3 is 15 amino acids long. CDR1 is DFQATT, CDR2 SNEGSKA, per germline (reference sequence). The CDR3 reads CSARVSRGFTGELFF.

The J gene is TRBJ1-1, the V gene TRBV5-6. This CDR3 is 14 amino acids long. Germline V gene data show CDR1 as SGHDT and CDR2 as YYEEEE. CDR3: CASSSVVVNTEAFF.